These T cell receptor beta chains were read from a single sample in a study of human T cells and chemical hapten exposure. TCRdb called the RACE reads again in MiXCR, with one record for every CDR3 protein. The sample yields roughly 180,000 distinct CDR3 sequences, around 15% seen once. This sample comprised whole blood, obtained in connection with sensitization to the hapten diphenylcyclopropenone (DPC). These receptor sequences come from a woman in her twenties or thirties with alopecia areata. Some clones in this sample may be carry-over from other donors' samples. CDR3s include the opening cysteine and the closing phenylalanine or tryptophan. The D gene is left open where the match is weak. The size entry is marked missing in some rows and otherwise reads once, few, many or a size class.

j_gene: TRBJ1-5; abundance: -; v_gene: TRBV28; d_gene: -; CDR3aa: CASSHSWNQPQHF; CDR3nt: TGTGCCAGCAGTCACTCTTGGAATCAGCCCCAGCATTTT
j_gene: TRBJ1-5; abundance: -; v_gene: TRBV24-1; d_gene: -; CDR3aa: CATSESGIQPQHF; CDR3nt: TGTGCCACCAGTGAATCAGGGATTCAGCCCCAGCATTTT
j_gene: TRBJ1-2; abundance: many; v_gene: TRBV29-1; d_gene: -; CDR3aa: CSVEDPNRVAGYTF; CDR3nt: TGCAGCGTTGAAGATCCCAACAGGGTCGCTGGCTACACCTTC
j_gene: TRBJ2-5; abundance: few; v_gene: TRBV6-6; d_gene: TRBD2; CDR3aa: CASSYFQGLAEKETQYF; CDR3nt: TGTGCCAGCAGTTACTTCCAGGGACTAGCGGAAAAGGAGACCCAGTACTTC
j_gene: TRBJ1-1; abundance: few; v_gene: TRBV28; d_gene: -; CDR3aa: CASSLGIKGRAFF; CDR3nt: TGTGCCAGCAGCCTCGGGATCAAGGGGCGAGCTTTCTTT
j_gene: TRBJ1-1; abundance: few; v_gene: TRBV28; d_gene: TRBD1; CDR3aa: CASTPGTGFPGTEAFF; CDR3nt: TGTGCCAGCACCCCCGGGACAGGGTTTCCTGGGACTGAAGCTTTCTTT
j_gene: TRBJ1-1; abundance: -; v_gene: TRBV6-1; d_gene: -; CDR3aa: CASRKRGPNTEAFF; CDR3nt: TGTGCCAGCAGAAAAAGGGGCCCGAACACTGAAGCTTTCTTT
j_gene: TRBJ2-2; abundance: many; v_gene: TRBV6-5; d_gene: TRBD1; CDR3aa: CASSYFQGADGELFF; CDR3nt: TGTGCCAGCAGTTACTTTCAGGGGGCCGACGGGGAGCTGTTTTTT
j_gene: TRBJ2-3; abundance: few; v_gene: TRBV7-8; d_gene: -; CDR3aa: CASSLFLADTQYF; CDR3nt: TGTGCCAGCAGCTTGTTTTTAGCAGATACGCAGTATTTT
j_gene: TRBJ1-5; abundance: -; v_gene: TRBV28; d_gene: -; CDR3aa: CASTPIGPRGNQPQHF; CDR3nt: TGTGCCAGCACCCCGATAGGGCCAAGGGGCAATCAGCCCCAGCATTTT